This TCR beta chain was recorded in a study of blood T cell repertoires in COVID-19. Study summary: COVID-19 samples, acute and convalescent, were from the United States, Italy and Spain. Sources were T cells, B-cell-depleted T cells, or PBMCs; the material itself was cDNA or gDNA.

In germline, CDR1 is ENHRY, CDR2 SYGVKD. The CDR3 length is 15 residues. The ends were cut back, 3 bases at V and 7 bases at J, with 16 bases in the middle. Original processing notes: Amplified reference gene primers provided the basis for estimating nucleated cell counts. Some clones are missing from TCRdb's copy, which holds only in-frame ones; the method was immunoSEQ multiplex PCR. The V and J calls and clone size are taken from that table; D and trimming were inferred from the DNA. The data contain about 110,000 clones, 70% to 90% of them seen just once; the ten biggest clones take up 4.8%. The TCR comes from a human donor in a cohort sampled during active COVID-19. Sample: peripheral blood. V and J are TRBV10-3 and TRBJ1-5, with D tentatively TRBD1 (6 bases). The CDR3 reads CAISDPLGGGQPQHF. The CDR3 DNA reads as TGTGCCATCAGTGACCCCTTAGGGGGAGGGCAGCCCCAGCATTTT.